Below are 10 T cell receptor beta chains sequenced from a single sample in a study of blood T cell repertoires in COVID-19. The method was immunoSEQ multiplex PCR; TCRdb's version includes in-frame clones alone and lacks a portion of them. The sample has about 180,000 clones; approximately 85% are singletons. Sequencing input: peripheral blood. The source of these receptors is a man in his 60s with acute or convalescent COVID-19.

V gene TRBV28 combines with J gene TRBJ1-6, with a weak D call TRBD1 (5 bases). The CDR3 is made up of 14 amino acids. Germline CDR1 and CDR2: MDHEN and SYDVKM. V was trimmed by 9 bases and J by 3 bases, leaving 12 bases between them. The CDR3: CASVTVSYNSPLHF. As DNA, the CDR3 is TGTGCCAGTGTGACAGTGAGCTATAATTCACCCCTCCACTTT.

On this clone: A junction end diverges from the germline sequence, so it may reflect a read error. The J gene is TRBJ2-3, the V gene TRBV7-8, with TRBD2 matching over 11 bases. The CDR3 has 20 residues. Germline CDR1 SGHVS, CDR2 FQNEAQ. CDR3: CASSLASGRALKTSTDAQYF. The CDR3 DNA reads as TGTGCCAGCAGCTTAGCTAGCGGGAGGGCCCTAAAAACTAGCACAGATGCGCAGTATTTT.

This chain links TRBV18 with TRBJ2-7, with TRBD1 matching over 7 bases. The CDR3 sequence is 16 residues long. V shed 3 bases, J shed 2 bases, and the junction held 10 bases outside the gene matches. Per the germline V gene, CDR1 is KGHSH and CDR2 is LQKENI. This CDR3 reads CASSPTGVGVPYEQYF. DNA of the CDR3: TGTGCCAGCTCACCTACAGGGGTGGGGGTCCCCTACGAGCAGTACTTC.

The chain links TRBV6-6 to TRBJ2-1, with TRBD1 matching 8 bases. The germline gives CDR1 MNHNY, CDR2 SVGAGI (reference sequence). J lost 6 bases, V lost 7 bases, and 11 bases had no gene match. The CDR3 is made up of 15 amino acids. DNA for the CDR3: TGTGCCAGCAAGAGGGAAAGGGACAGGTTCAATGAGCAGTTCTTC. Protein product: CASKRERDRFNEQFF.

V is TRBV30 and J is TRBJ1-5, with D unresolved. CDR1 is GTSNPN, CDR2 SVGIG, per germline (reference sequence). The ends were cut back, 4 bases at V and 6 bases at J, with 10 bases in the middle. There are 12 residues in the CDR3. The chain's CDR3 is CAWNDIGQPQHF. The DNA for the CDR3 is TGTGCCTGGAATGACATAGGTCAGCCCCAGCATTTT.

The gene calls are TRBV3-1 (or the pseudogene TRBV3-2) and TRBJ2-3, with 11 positions matching TRBD2. Germline V gene lookup returns CDR1 LGHDT and CDR2 YNNKEL (reference sequence). The V segment lost 1 base and the J segment 3 bases; nucleotides outside the gene matches: 6. This CDR3 spans 17 amino acids. The chain's CDR3 is CASSQGPSGRPTDTQYF. The DNA of the CDR3 is TGTGCCAGCAGCCAAGGTCCTAGCGGGAGGCCGACAGATACGCAGTATTTT.

The sample holds a few counts of this clone. The V gene is TRBV5-6, the J gene TRBJ2-7; TRBD1 might be the D (5 bases). The V end was cut by 4 bases, the J end by 2 bases, with 7 bases between. CDR1 and CDR2 from the germline V gene are SGHDT and YYEEEE. The CDR3 has 12 residues. The DNA of the CDR3 is TGTGCCAGCAGCGTCAGGGCCTACGAGCAGTACTTC. Translated: CASSVRAYEQYF.

This clone was seen a few times. The CDR3 sequence: CASSEVRETQYF. In nucleotides, the CDR3 is TGTGCCAGCAGTGAAGTTCGGGAGACCCAGTACTTC. The chain links TRBV6-1 to TRBJ2-5; no clear D gene. With 1 base removed from V and 5 bases from J, the gap between germline ends came to 5 bases. CDR1 and CDR2 from the germline V gene are MNHNS and SASEGT. There are 12 residues in the CDR3.

The chain recombines TRBV6-1 with TRBJ1-6, with 9 bases lining up with TRBD1. The CDR3 length is 17 residues. Germline V gene lookup returns CDR1 MNHNS and CDR2 SASEGT. Trimming removed 2 bases from V and 9 bases from J; junction bases left unmatched: 11. The CDR3: CASSEMKAGTGSSPLHF. The CDR3 DNA sequence: TGTGCCAGCAGTGAAATGAAGGCCGGGACAGGGAGTTCACCCCTCCACTTT.

The chain uses TRBV3-1 (or the pseudogene TRBV3-2) and TRBJ1-5; TRBD1 aligns across 9 bases. Germline V gives CDR1 LGHDT, CDR2 YNNKEL (reference sequence). J was trimmed by 4 bases and V by 2 bases; bases with no gene match: 6. The CDR3 is made up of 16 amino acids. The CDR3 region has the DNA TGTGCCAGCAGCCAACCCACAGGGGGCTTAAATCAGCCCCAGCATTTT. Its protein product is CASSQPTGGLNQPQHF.